The clone carrying this T cell receptor beta chain was detected only a few times. These data belong to a study of blood T cell repertoires in COVID-19. The wider study: Sites across the United States, Italy and Spain contributed samples from acute and convalescent COVID-19. Sample material is recorded as cDNA or gDNA derived from T cells, B-cell-depleted T cells, or PBMCs.

Study processing details: Reference gene primers were amplified, and this amplification served to estimate nucleated cell counts. TCRdb keeps only in-frame clones here, not all; method: immunoSEQ multiplex PCR. Clone size and V and J calls were adopted from that table, with D and trimming inferred from the DNA. Of around 150,000 clones in the sample, around three quarters are singletons; the top ten hold 8% to 9.5%. The ends lost 4 bases at V and 0 bases at J; junction bases unmatched: 9. CDR3 length: 16 amino acids. Germline V CDR1 and CDR2: SGHRS, YFSETQ. The V call is TRBV5-1, the J call TRBJ2-7; 8 nucleotides agree with TRBD1. The TCR was taken from a man aged 55 to 70 with acute or convalescent COVID-19. The sequencing sample was made of peripheral blood. The CDR3 DNA reads as TGCGCCAGCAGCAAGAAACAGGGGGTGAGCTCCTACGAGCAGTACTTC. This sequence encodes CASSKKQGVSSYEQYF.